The 5 T cell receptor beta chains listed next were all sequenced from one sample in a study of early T cells in non-severe SARS-CoV-2 infection listed by TCRdb under 2021. The library relied on 5' RACE. Sequencer: NextSeq 500. TCRdb trimmed the raw reads at Q25, called clones with MiXCR and kept productive beta chains. Each CDR3 protein appears once, grouped with its most common genes and DNA. This sample holds 45,000 to 75,000 distinct CDR3 sequences; around 6% were observed only once. Roughly 7% of the sample is taken by the ten largest. What was sequenced was whole blood. These receptors were taken from an adult who was a healthcare worker with PCR-confirmed SARS-CoV-2 infection or an uninfected control (not recorded which).

This clonotype was recorded at least ten times. V usage is TRBV29-1 and J usage is TRBJ1-2; TRBD1 matches 10 bases. J was trimmed by 4 bases and V by 6 bases; bases with no gene match: 14. There are 16 residues in the CDR3. CDR1 SQVTM and CDR2 ANQGSEA come from the germline V gene. The CDR3 loop is CSVDLTRDRGGYGYTF. CDR3 DNA sequence: TGCAGCGTCGACCTTACCCGGGACAGGGGCGGCTATGGCTACACCTTC.

The table lists this clonotype with many counts. The chain has TRBV28 and TRBJ1-2; possibly TRBD1 for D (5 bases). V lost 5 bases, J lost 3 bases, and 19 bases lay in between. This CDR3 contains 16 residues. Germline CDR1 reads MDHEN; CDR2 reads SYDVKM. In nucleotides, the CDR3 is TGTGCCAGCAGTCTCTCCCTGGGTCAGGGAGACTATGGCTACACCTTC. This codes for CASSLSLGQGDYGYTF.

At least ten counts were recorded for this clonotype. This chain joins TRBV6-5 and TRBJ1-5; D ambiguous. The length of the CDR3 is 17 residues. V lost 2 bases, J lost 5 bases, and 19 bases lay in between. Germline V lookup: CDR1 MNHEY, CDR2 SVGAGI. This CDR3 reads CASSYPQLRHGHQPQHF. CDR3 nucleotides: TGTGCCAGCAGTTACCCTCAATTACGACATGGCCATCAGCCCCAGCATTTT.

The table lists this clonotype with many counts. V and J are TRBV10-3 and TRBJ2-7, with unresolved D. Trimming took 6 bases from V and 2 from J, leaving 8 bases between them. This CDR3 region has 12 residues. The germline V gene has CDR1 ENHRY and CDR2 SYGVKD. DNA of the CDR3: TGTGCCATCAGGAACAGCACCTACGAGCAGTACTTC. Its translation is CAIRNSTYEQYF.

This clonotype was seen a few times. V usage is TRBV5-5 and J usage is TRBJ2-7; 10 positions match TRBD2. V lost 1 base to trimming and J lost 1 base; unmatched junction nucleotides: 8. CDR1 and CDR2 (germline): SGHKS, YYEKEE (reference sequence). CDR3 size: 17 residues. The CDR3 region has the DNA TGTGCCAGCAGCTTGTTTCTAGCGGGGGTTATTTCCTACGAGCAGTACTTC. Its translation is CASSLFLAGVISYEQYF.